Listed below are T cell receptor beta chains from one sample, sequenced in a study of blood T cells in healthy people across ages. Using its own MiXCR run on the 5' RACE reads, TCRdb lists one record per CDR3 protein. The table has some 1 million distinct CDR3 sequences, around 45% seen once; the top ten hold 15% to 20%. The sample consisted of blood. These receptors were obtained from a woman aged 55-70 years in good health. Each CDR3 is given with its conserved first and last residue. Fields, in order: J gene, D gene, V gene, clone size, CDR3 protein, CDR3 DNA. The D gene is left open where the match is weak. Size tells how often a clone was seen (once, few, many) or the class of an expanded clone, and some rows leave it out.

>TRBJ1-5|TRBD1|TRBV2|few
CASRELRDSTPHF
TGTGCCAGCAGGGAGCTCCGGGACAGCACCCCGCATTTT
>TRBJ2-7|TRBD2|TRBV28|few
CASSFLLAGGYEQYF
TGTGCCAGCAGTTTTCTTCTAGCGGGAGGCTACGAGCAGTACTTC
>TRBJ2-7|NA|TRBV25-1|few
CASSKDSRGYEQYF
TGTGCCAGCAGTAAGGACTCCCGGGGCTACGAGCAGTACTTC
>TRBJ1-3|NA|TRBV5-1|NA
CASSLGDENTIYF
TGCGCCAGCAGCTTAGGGGATGAAAACACCATATATTTT
>TRBJ2-5|NA|TRBV7-2|few
CASSLEDTPQETQYF
TGTGCCAGCAGCTTAGAGGACACACCCCAAGAGACCCAGTACTTC
>TRBJ2-1|TRBD2|TRBV29-1|NA
CSVAASGVSEQFF
TGCAGCGTTGCGGCTAGCGGGGTTAGTGAGCAGTTCTTC
>TRBJ1-2|NA|TRBV7-8|NA
CASSGGGGYGYTF
TGTGCCAGCAGCGGGGGTGGTGGGTATGGCTACACCTTC
>TRBJ2-3|TRBD2|TRBV20-1|NA
CSAHRTSGRDTQYF
TGCAGTGCCCATCGGACTAGCGGGAGAGATACGCAGTATTTT
>TRBJ2-2|NA|TRBV25-1|few
CASSELGRGVAGELFF
TGTGCCAGCAGTGAATTGGGCAGGGGAGTTGCGGGGGAGCTGTTTTTT
>TRBJ2-7|NA|TRBV11-2|NA
CASSSRQVYEQYF
TGTGCCAGCAGCTCGAGACAGGTTTACGAGCAGTACTTC
>TRBJ1-2|NA|TRBV10-1|NA
CASSEVTGDGYTF
TGCGCCAGCAGTGAAGTGACGGGGGACGGCTACACCTTC
>TRBJ2-3|NA|TRBV4-1|NA
CASSQGSSSSTDTQYF
TGCGCCAGCAGCCAAGGGTCGAGCTCTAGCACAGATACGCAGTATTTT
>TRBJ2-2|NA|TRBV27|NA
CASSLAGRELFF
TGTGCCAGCAGTTTAGCGGGAAGGGAGCTGTTTTTT
>TRBJ2-1|TRBD2|TRBV12-3/TRBV12-4|NA
CASSLVGWGLAGRGDEQFF
TGTGCCAGCAGTTTAGTGGGGTGGGGACTAGCGGGAAGAGGAGATGAGCAGTTCTTC
>TRBJ2-7|NA|TRBV6-5|NA
CASSHPDRYEQYF
TGTGCCAGCAGTCACCCGGACAGATACGAGCAGTACTTC
>TRBJ2-7|TRBD1|TRBV6-4|once
CAGSPRGRSEQYF
TGTGCCGGCAGTCCCAGGGGGCGATCCGAGCAGTACTTC
>TRBJ2-7|NA|TRBV21-1|NA
CTSSTQFAYEQYF
TGTACCAGCAGCACCCAATTTGCCTACGAGCAGTACTTC
>TRBJ2-6|NA|TRBV10-3|few
CAISESRSKTSGANVLTF
TGTGCCATCAGTGAGTCGAGGTCCAAGACCTCTGGGGCCAACGTCCTGACTTTC
>TRBJ1-1|TRBD1|TRBV3-1|NA
CASSLGDRGRAEAFF
TGTGCCAGCAGCCTGGGCGACAGGGGTCGCGCTGAAGCTTTCTTT